A single T cell receptor (beta chain) is shown here with its context. The data were obtained in a study of long-term antiretroviral therapy in people with HIV. The immunoSEQ assay was v3.0, run at survey level. Assay used: immunoSEQ multiplex PCR; TCRdb lists only in-frame clones, some missing. The top ten hold 2.5% to 3.5% of the sample, which has 25,000 to 30,000 clones, about 94% seen once. Held in samples before DNA extraction were roughly 0.95-10 million cryopreserved PBMC. The CDR3 loop spans 15 amino acids. The junction had 6 bases not matched to a gene; V was cut back by 1 base and J by 1 base. CDR1 and CDR2 from the germline V gene are SQVTM and ANQGSEA.

Sequenced here: unsorted PBMCs, sampled about 7.2 years after starting antiretroviral therapy. The chain has TRBV29-1 and TRBJ1-1, with 7 bases aligning to TRBD1. The sequence derives from a man in his forties or fifties with HIV. The CDR3: CSVEGKEGANTEAFF. The CDR3 DNA follows: TGCAGCGTTGAAGGGAAGGAGGGGGCGAACACTGAAGCTTTCTTT.